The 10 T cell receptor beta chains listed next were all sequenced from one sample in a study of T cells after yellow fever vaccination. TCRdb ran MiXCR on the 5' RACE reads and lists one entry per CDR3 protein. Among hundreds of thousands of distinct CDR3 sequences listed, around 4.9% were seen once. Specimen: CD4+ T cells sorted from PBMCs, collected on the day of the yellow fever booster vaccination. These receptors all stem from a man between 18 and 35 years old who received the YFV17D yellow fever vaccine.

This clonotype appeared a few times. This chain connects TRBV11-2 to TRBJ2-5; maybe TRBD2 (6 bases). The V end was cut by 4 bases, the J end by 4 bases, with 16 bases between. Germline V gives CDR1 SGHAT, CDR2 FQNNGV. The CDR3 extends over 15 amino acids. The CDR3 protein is CASSSGDRRVETQYF. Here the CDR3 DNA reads TGTGCCAGCAGCTCGGGTGACCGGAGGGTAGAGACCCAGTACTTC.

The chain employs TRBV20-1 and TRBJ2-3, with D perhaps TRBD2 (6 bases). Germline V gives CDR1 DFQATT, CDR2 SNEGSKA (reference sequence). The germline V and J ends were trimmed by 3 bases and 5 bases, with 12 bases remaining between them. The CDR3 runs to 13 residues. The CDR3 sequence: CSARVLAIDTQYF. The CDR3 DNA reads TGCAGTGCTAGGGTGCTAGCGATAGATACGCAGTATTTT.

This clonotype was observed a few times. The CDR3 DNA sequence: TGTGCCAGCAGCTCCGGACCGGCTACGAGCACAGATACGCAGTATTTT. This translates into CASSSGPATSTDTQYF. The chain links TRBV7-3 to TRBJ2-3, with D unclear. The V end lost 4 bases, the J end lost 0 bases, and 14 bases lay between the germline ends. The CDR3 has 16 residues. Germline V lookup: CDR1 SGHTA, CDR2 FQGTGA.

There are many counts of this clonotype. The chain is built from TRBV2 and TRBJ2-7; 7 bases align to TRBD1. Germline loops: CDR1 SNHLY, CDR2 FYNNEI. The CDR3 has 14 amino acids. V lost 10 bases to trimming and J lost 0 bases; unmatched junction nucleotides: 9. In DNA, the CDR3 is TGTGCCAACTCGCCAGGACAGGTCTCCTACGAGCAGTACTTC. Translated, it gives CANSPGQVSYEQYF.

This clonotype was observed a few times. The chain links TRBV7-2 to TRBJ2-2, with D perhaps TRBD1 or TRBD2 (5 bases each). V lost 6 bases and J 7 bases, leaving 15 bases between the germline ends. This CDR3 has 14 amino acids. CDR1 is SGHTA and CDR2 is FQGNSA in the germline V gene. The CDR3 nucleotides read TGTGCCAGCAGGCGAGAGGGGTCGGTCGGGGAGCTGTTTTTT. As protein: CASRREGSVGELFF. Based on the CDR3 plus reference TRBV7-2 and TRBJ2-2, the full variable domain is GAGVSQSPSNKVTEKGKDVELRCDPISGHTALYWYRQSLGQGLEFLIYFQGNSAPDKSGLPSDRFSAERTGGSVSTLTIQRTQQEDSAVYLCASRREGSVGELFFGEGSRLTVL.

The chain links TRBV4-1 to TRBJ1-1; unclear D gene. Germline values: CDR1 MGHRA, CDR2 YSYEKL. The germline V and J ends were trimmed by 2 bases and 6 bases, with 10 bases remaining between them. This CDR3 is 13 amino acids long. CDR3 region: CASSQNHFAEAFF. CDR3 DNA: TGCGCCAGCAGCCAAAACCACTTCGCTGAAGCTTTCTTT.

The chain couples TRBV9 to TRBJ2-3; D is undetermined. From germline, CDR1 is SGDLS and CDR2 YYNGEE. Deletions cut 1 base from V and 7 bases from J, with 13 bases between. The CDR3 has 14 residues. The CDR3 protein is CASSVSALRNTQYF. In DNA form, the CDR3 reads TGTGCCAGCAGCGTAAGCGCCCTTCGAAATACGCAGTATTTT.

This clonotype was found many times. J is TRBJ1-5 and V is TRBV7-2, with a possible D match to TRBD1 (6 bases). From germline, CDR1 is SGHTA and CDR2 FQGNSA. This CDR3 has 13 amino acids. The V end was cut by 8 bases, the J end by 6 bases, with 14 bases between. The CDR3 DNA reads TGTGCCAGCGGACCGGGGGCTTTTCAGCCCCAGCATTTT. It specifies CASGPGAFQPQHF.

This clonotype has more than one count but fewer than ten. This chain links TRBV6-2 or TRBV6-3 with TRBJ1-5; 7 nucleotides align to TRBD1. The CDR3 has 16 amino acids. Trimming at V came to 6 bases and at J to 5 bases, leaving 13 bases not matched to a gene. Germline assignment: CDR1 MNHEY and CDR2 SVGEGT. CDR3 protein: CASSPFDRVTYQPQHF. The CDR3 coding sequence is TGTGCCAGCAGCCCCTTTGACAGGGTCACGTATCAGCCCCAGCATTTT.

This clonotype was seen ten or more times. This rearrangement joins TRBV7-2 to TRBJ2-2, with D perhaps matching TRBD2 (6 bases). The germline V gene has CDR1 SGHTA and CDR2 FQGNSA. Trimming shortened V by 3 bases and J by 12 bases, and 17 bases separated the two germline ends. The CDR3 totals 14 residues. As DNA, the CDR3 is TGTGCCAGCAGCTTGGCGGGGCTAGCGCGTCAGCTGTTTTTT. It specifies CASSLAGLARQLFF.